This T cell receptor (beta chain) comes out of a study of CD4 T cells in relation to SARS-CoV-2 and coronaviruses. CD4+ T cells from unexposed donors were obtained before the COVID-19 pandemic (2011-2018). CD4+ T cells were isolated from the cells after roughly 11 days of culture. Produced via immunoSEQ multiplex PCR; TCRdb's table is partial and in-frame only. The sample has 16,000 or so clones, around 73% seen once. There are a few counts of this clone. Antigen: not known. The CDR3 sequence is 16 residues long. The V end lost 5 bases, the J end lost 1 base, and 17 bases lay between the germline ends. Germline V gene sequence: CDR1 MDHEN, CDR2 SYDVKM.

This clonotype was obtained from a human donor in good health. The sample comprised CD4+ T cells from PBMCs, cultured in vitro. This chain joins TRBV28 and TRBJ1-1; weak D call: TRBD1 (5 bases). The DNA of the CDR3 is TGTGCCAGCAGTCCGCATGGGACTGCCGAGAACACTGAAGCTTTCTTT. This translates into CASSPHGTAENTEAFF. Complete variable domain (other parts from reference TRBV28 and TRBJ1-1): DVKVTQSSRYLVKRTGEKVFLECVQDMDHENMFWYRQDPGLGLRLIYFSYDVKMKEKGDIPEGYSVSREKKERFSLILESASTNQTSMYLCASSPHGTAENTEAFFGQGTRLTVV.